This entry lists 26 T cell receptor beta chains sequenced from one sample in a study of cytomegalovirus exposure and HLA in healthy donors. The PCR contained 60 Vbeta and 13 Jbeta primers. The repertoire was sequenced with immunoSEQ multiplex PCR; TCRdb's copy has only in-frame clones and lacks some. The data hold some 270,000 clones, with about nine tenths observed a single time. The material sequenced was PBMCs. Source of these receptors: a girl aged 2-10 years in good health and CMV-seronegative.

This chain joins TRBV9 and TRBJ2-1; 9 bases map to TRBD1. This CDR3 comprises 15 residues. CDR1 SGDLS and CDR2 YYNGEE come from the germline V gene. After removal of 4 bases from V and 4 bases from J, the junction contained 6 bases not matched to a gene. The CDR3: CASSPGTGTYNEQFF. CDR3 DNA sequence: TGTGCCAGCAGCCCCGGGACAGGGACGTACAATGAGCAGTTCTTC.

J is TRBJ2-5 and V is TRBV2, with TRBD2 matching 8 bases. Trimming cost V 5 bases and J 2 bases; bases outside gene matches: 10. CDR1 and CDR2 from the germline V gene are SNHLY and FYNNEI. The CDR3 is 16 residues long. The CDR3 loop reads CASSPLVAGTQETQYF. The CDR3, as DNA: TGTGCCAGCAGTCCCCTGGTAGCGGGGACACAAGAGACCCAGTACTTC.

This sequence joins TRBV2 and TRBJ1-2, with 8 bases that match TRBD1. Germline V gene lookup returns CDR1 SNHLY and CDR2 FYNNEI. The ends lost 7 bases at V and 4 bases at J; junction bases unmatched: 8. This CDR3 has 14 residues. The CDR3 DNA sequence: TGTGCCAGCAAATCGGGACAGGATTTCTATGGCTACACCTTC. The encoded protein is CASKSGQDFYGYTF.

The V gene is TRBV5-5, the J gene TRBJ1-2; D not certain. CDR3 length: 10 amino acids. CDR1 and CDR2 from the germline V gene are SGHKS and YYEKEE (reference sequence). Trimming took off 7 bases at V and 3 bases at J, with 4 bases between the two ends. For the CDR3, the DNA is TGTGCCAGCCCTCACTATGGCTACACCTTC. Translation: CASPHYGYTF.

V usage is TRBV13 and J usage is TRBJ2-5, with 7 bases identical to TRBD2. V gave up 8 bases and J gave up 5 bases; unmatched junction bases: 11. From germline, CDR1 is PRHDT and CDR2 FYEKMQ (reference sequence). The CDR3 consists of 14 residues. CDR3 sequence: CASGGGGLWETQYF. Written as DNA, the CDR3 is TGTGCCAGCGGTGGGGGGGGTCTTTGGGAGACCCAGTACTTC. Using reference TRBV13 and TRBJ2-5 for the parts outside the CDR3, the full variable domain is AAGVIQSPRHLIKEKRETATLKCYPIPRHDTVYWYQQGPGQDPQFLISFYEKMQSDKGSIPDRFSAQQFSDYHSELNMSSLELGDSALYFCASGGGGLWETQYFGPGTRLLVL.

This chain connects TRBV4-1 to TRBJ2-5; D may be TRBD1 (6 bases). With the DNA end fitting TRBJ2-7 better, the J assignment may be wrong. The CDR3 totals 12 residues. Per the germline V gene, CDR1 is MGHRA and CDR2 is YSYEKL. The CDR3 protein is CASSPQGSEQYF. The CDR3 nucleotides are TGCGCCAGCAGCCCCCAGGGGAGCGAGCAGTACTTC.

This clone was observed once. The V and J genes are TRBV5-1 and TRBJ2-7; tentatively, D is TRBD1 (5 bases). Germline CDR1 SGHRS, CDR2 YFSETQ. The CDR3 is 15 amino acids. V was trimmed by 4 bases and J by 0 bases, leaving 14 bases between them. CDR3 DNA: TGCGCCAGCAGCAGTTTGCAGGGCGTCTCCTACGAGCAGTACTTC. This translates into CASSSLQGVSYEQYF.

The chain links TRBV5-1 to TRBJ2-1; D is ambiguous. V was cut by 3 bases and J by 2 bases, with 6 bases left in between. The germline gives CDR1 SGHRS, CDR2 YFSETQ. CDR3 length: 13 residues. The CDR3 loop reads CASSSDTYNEQFF. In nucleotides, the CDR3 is TGCGCCAGCAGCTCCGACACCTACAATGAGCAGTTCTTC.

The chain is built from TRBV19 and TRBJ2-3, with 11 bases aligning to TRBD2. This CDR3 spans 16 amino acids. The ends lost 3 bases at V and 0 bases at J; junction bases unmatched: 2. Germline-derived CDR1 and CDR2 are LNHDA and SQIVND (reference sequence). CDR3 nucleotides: TGTGCCAGTAGTATCTCTAGCGGGAGGAGCACAGATACGCAGTATTTT. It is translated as CASSISSGRSTDTQYF. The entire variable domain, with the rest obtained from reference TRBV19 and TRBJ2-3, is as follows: DGGITQSPKYLFRKEGQNVTLSCEQNLNHDAMYWYRQDPGQGLRLIYYSQIVNDFQKGDIAEGYSVSREKKESFPLTVTSAQKNPTAFYLCASSISSGRSTDTQYFGPGTRLTVL.

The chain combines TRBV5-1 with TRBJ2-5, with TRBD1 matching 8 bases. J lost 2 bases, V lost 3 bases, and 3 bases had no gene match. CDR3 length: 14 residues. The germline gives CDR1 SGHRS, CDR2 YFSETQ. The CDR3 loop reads CASSSGQGQETQYF. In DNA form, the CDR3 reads TGCGCCAGCAGCTCCGGACAGGGTCAAGAGACCCAGTACTTC.

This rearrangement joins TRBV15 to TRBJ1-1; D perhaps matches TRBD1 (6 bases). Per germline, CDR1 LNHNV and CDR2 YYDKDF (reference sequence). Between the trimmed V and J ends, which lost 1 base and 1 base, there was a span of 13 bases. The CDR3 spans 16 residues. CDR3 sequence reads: CATSRGGTGKNTEAFF. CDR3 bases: TGTGCCACCAGCAGAGGGGGTACAGGGAAGAACACTGAAGCTTTCTTT.

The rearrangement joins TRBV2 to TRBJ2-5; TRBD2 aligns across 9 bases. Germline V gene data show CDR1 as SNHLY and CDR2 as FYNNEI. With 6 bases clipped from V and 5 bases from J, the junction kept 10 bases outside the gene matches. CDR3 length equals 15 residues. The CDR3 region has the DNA TGTGCCAGCAGGCTGGCTAGCGGGGAGGGGGAGACCCAGTACTTC. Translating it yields CASRLASGEGETQYF. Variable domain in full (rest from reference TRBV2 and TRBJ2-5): EPEVTQTPSHQVTQMGQEVILRCVPISNHLYFYWYRQILGQKVEFLVSFYNNEISEKSEIFDDQFSVERPDGSNFTLKIRSTKLEDSAMYFCASRLASGEGETQYFGPGTRLLVL.

In nucleotides, the CDR3 is TGCGCCAGCAGCGCCCTCCGGGACAGGGGGTTCCAAGAGACCCAGTACTTC. It is translated as CASSALRDRGFQETQYF. The gene calls are TRBV5-1 and TRBJ2-5, with 11 bases lining up with TRBD1. V lost 4 bases and J lost 1; bases outside the gene matches: 9. This CDR3 region has 17 residues. Germline V gene sequence: CDR1 SGHRS, CDR2 YFSETQ. The full variable domain, rest sourced from reference TRBV5-1 and TRBJ2-5, is KAGVTQTPRYLIKTRGQQVTLSCSPISGHRSVSWYQQTPGQGLQFLFEYFSETQRNKGNFPGRFSGRQFSNSRSEMNVSTLELGDSALYLCASSALRDRGFQETQYFGPGTRLLVL.

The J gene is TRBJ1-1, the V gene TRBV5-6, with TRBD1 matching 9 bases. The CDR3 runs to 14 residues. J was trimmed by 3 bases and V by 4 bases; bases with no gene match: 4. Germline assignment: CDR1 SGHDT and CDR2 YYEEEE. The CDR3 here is CASSRDRAYTEAFF. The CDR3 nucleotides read TGTGCCAGCAGCCGGGACAGGGCGTACACTGAAGCTTTCTTT.

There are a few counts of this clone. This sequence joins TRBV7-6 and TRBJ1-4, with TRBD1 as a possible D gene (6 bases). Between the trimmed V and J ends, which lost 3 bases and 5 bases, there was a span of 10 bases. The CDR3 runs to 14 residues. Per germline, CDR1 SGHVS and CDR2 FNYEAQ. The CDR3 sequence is CASSFVGGNEKLFF. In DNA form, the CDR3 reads TGTGCCAGCAGCTTTGTAGGGGGAAATGAAAAACTGTTTTTT.

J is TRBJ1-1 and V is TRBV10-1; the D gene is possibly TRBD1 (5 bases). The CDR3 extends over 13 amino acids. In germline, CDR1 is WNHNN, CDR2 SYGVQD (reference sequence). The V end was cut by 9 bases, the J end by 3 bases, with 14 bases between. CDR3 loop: CASRGGDYTEAFF. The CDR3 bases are TGCGCCAGTCGGGGGGGGGACTACACTGAAGCTTTCTTT.

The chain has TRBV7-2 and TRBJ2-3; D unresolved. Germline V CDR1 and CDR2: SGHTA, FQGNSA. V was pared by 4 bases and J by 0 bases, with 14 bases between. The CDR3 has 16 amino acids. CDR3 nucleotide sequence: TGTGCCAGCAGCTCCCAGATGTTCTTTAGCACAGATACGCAGTATTTT. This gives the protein CASSSQMFFSTDTQYF.

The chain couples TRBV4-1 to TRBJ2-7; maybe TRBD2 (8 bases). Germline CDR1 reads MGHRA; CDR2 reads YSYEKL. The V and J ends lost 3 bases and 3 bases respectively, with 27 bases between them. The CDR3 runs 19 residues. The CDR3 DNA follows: TGCGCCAGCAGCCAGGGAGACAGGGAGGTAAGGAGCGGGGGCTACGAGCAGTACTTC. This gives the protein CASSQGDREVRSGGYEQYF.

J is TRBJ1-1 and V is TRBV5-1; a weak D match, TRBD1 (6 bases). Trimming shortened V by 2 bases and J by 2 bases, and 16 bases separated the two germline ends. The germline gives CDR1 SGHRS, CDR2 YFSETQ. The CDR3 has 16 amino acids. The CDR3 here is CASSLSRGSGNTEAFF. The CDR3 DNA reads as TGCGCCAGCAGCTTATCCAGGGGAAGCGGTAACACTGAAGCTTTCTTT.

CDR3 sequence reads: CASSSQYSGTGGPGELFF. The DNA for the CDR3 is TGTGCCAGCAGCTCACAATACTCCGGGACAGGGGGTCCCGGGGAGCTGTTTTTT. The genes are TRBV4-2 and TRBJ2-2; 11 bases align to TRBD1. The length of the CDR3 is 18 residues. Trimming cost V 5 bases and J 6 bases; bases outside gene matches: 14. Germline V gives CDR1 LGHNA, CDR2 YNFKEQ.

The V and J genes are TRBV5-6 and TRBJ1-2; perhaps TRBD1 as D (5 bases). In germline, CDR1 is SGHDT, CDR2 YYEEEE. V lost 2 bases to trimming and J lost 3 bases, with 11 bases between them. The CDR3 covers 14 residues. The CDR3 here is CASSFGTDYYGYTF. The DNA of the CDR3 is TGTGCCAGCAGCTTCGGGACTGACTACTATGGCTACACCTTC.

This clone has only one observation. The CDR3 DNA sequence: TGTGCCAGTAGTAGAACAGCCCATCAGCCCCAGCATTTT. It codes for CASSRTAHQPQHF. The rearrangement links TRBV19 to TRBJ1-5, with D hard to call. V was clipped by 4 bases and J by 5 bases, with 9 bases between them. The CDR3 runs to 13 residues. Germline V CDR1 and CDR2: LNHDA, SQIVND (reference sequence).

The CDR3 DNA reads TGTGCCTGGACCTCAGGACAGGGACTTTTCTTC. This translates into CAWTSGQGLFF. J is TRBJ2-1 and V is TRBV30; 8 bases align to TRBD1. The CDR3 has 11 residues. V gave up 4 bases and J gave up 16 bases; unmatched junction bases: 9. Germline lookup yields CDR1 GTSNPN and CDR2 SVGIG (reference sequence). The full variable domain, its missing parts supplied by reference TRBV30 and TRBJ2-1, is SQTIHQWPATLVQPVGSPLSLECTVEGTSNPNLYWYRQAAGRGLQLLFYSVGIGQISSEVPQNLSASRPQDRQFILSSKKLLLSDSGFYLCAWTSGQGLFFGPGTRLTVL.

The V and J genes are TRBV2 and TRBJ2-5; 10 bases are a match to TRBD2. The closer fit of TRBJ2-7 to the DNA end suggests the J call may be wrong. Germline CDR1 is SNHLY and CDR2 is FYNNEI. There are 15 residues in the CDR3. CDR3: CASTQGLADSYEQYF. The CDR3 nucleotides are TGTGCCAGCACCCAAGGACTAGCGGACTCCTACGAGCAGTACTTC.

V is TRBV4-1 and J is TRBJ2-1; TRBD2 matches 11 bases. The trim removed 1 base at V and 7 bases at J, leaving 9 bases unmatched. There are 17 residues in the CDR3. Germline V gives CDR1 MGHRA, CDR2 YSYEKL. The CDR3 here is CASSQVASGRLGNEQFF. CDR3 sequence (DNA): TGCGCCAGCAGCCAAGTTGCTAGCGGGAGGCTCGGGAATGAGCAGTTCTTC.

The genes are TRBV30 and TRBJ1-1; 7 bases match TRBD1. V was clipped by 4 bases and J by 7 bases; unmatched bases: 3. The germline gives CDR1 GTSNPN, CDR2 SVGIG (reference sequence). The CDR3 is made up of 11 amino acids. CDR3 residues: CAWKDRVEAFF. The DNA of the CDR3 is TGTGCCTGGAAAGACAGGGTTGAAGCTTTCTTT.